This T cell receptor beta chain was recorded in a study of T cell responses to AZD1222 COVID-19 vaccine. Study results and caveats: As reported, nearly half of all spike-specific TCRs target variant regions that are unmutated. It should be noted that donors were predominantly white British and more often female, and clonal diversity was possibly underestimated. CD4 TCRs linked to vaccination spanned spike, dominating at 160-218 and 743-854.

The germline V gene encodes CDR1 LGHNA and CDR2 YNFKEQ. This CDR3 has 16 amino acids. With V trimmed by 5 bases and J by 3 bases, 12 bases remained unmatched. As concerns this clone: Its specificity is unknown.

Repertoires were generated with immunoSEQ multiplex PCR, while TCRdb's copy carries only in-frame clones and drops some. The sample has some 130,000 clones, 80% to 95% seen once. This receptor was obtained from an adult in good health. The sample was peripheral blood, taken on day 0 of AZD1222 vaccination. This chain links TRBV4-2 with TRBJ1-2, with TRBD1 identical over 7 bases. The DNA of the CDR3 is TGTGCCAGCAGCTCCGAACCAGGGGGGTCGGACTATGGCTACACCTTC. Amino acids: CASSSEPGGSDYGYTF.